The 17 T cell receptor beta chains reported below all come from one sample, sequenced in a study of human T cells and chemical hapten exposure. Time point described: patch test 1, 2 weeks after DPC sensitization. Sample treatment: therapeutic diphenylcyclopropenone sensitization with weekly scalp DPC. TCRdb analysed the RACE reads with MiXCR anew, one entry per CDR3 protein. This table has tens of thousands of distinct CDR3 sequences, roughly a tenth appearing once. The sample was whole blood, taken in connection with sensitization to the hapten diphenylcyclopropenone (DPC). Source of these receptors: a woman in her thirties or forties with alopecia areata. Some clones in this sample may be carry-over from other donors' samples.

V gene TRBV6-6 combines with J gene TRBJ2-1; the match to TRBD2 covers 7 bases. The V and J ends lost 4 bases and 5 bases, in that order; junction bases with no gene match: 5. Germline V CDR1 and CDR2: MNHNY, SVGAGI (reference sequence). This CDR3 has 14 amino acids. The CDR3 spells CASSWGTTDNEQFF. CDR3 nucleotide sequence: TGTGCCAGCAGTTGGGGGACTACCGACAATGAGCAGTTCTTC.

In regard to this clonotype: Sequence at one end of the junction differs from germline and may be a read error. This chain uses TRBV3-1 with TRBJ1-5, with 8 bases matching TRBD1. This CDR3 is 20 amino acids long. Germline V gives CDR1 LGHDT, CDR2 YNNKEL (reference sequence). The chain's CDR3 is CAGSQNFGQGEGYSNQPQHF. The CDR3 DNA reads TGTGCCGGCAGCCAAAATTTCGGACAGGGTGAGGGGTATAGCAATCAGCCCCAGCATTTT.

The chain has TRBV30 and TRBJ2-2; D may be TRBD1 or TRBD2 (6 bases each). CDR1 GTSNPN and CDR2 SVGIG come from the germline V gene (reference sequence). This CDR3 spans 13 amino acids. V shed 6 bases and J shed 5 bases, with 13 bases lying between them. In nucleotides, the CDR3 is TGTGCCTGCCCGGACAGCGGGACCGGGGAGCTGTTTTTT. It is translated as CACPDSGTGELFF.

This clonotype was counted ten times or more. This chain joins TRBV6-6 and TRBJ1-3; D is undetermined. V shed 2 bases and J shed 8 bases, with 10 bases lying between them. This CDR3 comprises 13 residues. Germline CDR1 is MNHNY and CDR2 is SVGAGI (reference sequence). The DNA for the CDR3 is TGTGCCAGCAGTTACAGGCTTACGGACACCATATATTTT. This sequence encodes CASSYRLTDTIYF.

The chain links TRBV3-1 to TRBJ2-2; D gene ambiguous. The germline V gene encodes CDR1 LGHDT and CDR2 YNNKEL (reference sequence). The length of the CDR3 is 16 residues. The germline V and J ends were trimmed by 1 base and 0 bases, with 9 bases remaining between them. CDR3 nucleotides: TGTGCCAGCAGCCAAGTGCCGTCCCCGAACACCGGGGAGCTGTTTTTT. Translated: CASSQVPSPNTGELFF.

This clonotype has at least ten counts. The chain has TRBV29-1 and TRBJ2-7, with D maybe TRBD2 (7 bases). The CDR3 consists of 14 residues. The V end lost 6 bases, the J end lost 0 bases, and 15 bases lay between the germline ends. In germline, CDR1 is SQVTM, CDR2 ANQGSEA. The chain's CDR3 is CSVEGGLSSYEQYF. CDR3 DNA sequence: TGCAGCGTCGAGGGGGGGCTTAGCTCCTACGAGCAGTACTTC.

The table lists this clonotype with many counts. The chain employs TRBV24-1 and TRBJ2-1, with D tentatively TRBD2 (6 bases). CDR1 and CDR2 (germline): KGHDR, SFDVKD. V lost 4 bases and J lost 6, with 15 bases in between. The CDR3 is made up of 15 amino acids. The CDR3 region is CATSERGTRVNEQFF. In nucleotides, the CDR3 is TGTGCCACCAGTGAACGGGGGACGCGGGTCAATGAGCAGTTCTTC.

The chain couples TRBV5-1 to TRBJ1-2; D is undetermined. V was pared by 6 bases and J by 7 bases, with 16 bases between. The CDR3 loop spans 13 amino acids. CDR1 is SGHRS, CDR2 YFSETQ, per germline. The CDR3 loop is CASNERGLTGYTF. CDR3 sequence (DNA): TGCGCCAGCAATGAACGGGGTTTAACTGGCTACACCTTC.

This clonotype was seen at least ten times. This chain connects TRBV5-5 to TRBJ1-2; D remains unclear. The germline CDR1 and CDR2 sequences are SGHKS and YYEKEE (reference sequence). This CDR3 is built from 14 residues. With 3 bases removed from V and 7 bases from J, the gap between germline ends came to 16 bases. The CDR3 DNA sequence: TGTGCCAGCAGCTCCCAGACTCCGTTAGGTGGCTACACCTTC. Its protein product is CASSSQTPLGGYTF.

This clonotype is deemed medium-sized. V gene TRBV30 combines with J gene TRBJ2-7; TRBD1 matches 10 bases. The J segment lost 4 bases and the V segment lost 7 bases, leaving 13 bases of the junction unmatched. The germline CDR1 and CDR2 sequences are GTSNPN and SVGIG (reference sequence). CDR3 length: 15 amino acids. The CDR3 sequence: CASQGGTGEVYEQYF. DNA for the CDR3: TGTGCCTCCCAGGGGGGGACAGGGGAGGTGTACGAGCAGTACTTC.

The gene calls are TRBV2 and TRBJ1-6; D is possibly TRBD1 (5 bases). The CDR3 totals 18 residues. V shed 2 bases and J shed 9 bases, with 23 bases lying between them. Germline V gene lookup returns CDR1 SNHLY and CDR2 FYNNEI. This CDR3 is CASSERTSPQGSSSPLHF. CDR3 DNA: TGTGCCAGCAGTGAACGCACCTCCCCCCAGGGTTCCAGTTCACCCCTCCACTTT.

This clonotype was observed at least ten times. The chain is built from TRBV29-1 and TRBJ1-1; the D is unclear. Trimming pared 3 bases from V and 6 bases from J, leaving 8 bases between. The CDR3 contains 11 residues. The V gene's germline CDR1 is SQVTM and CDR2 ANQGSEA. The CDR3 protein is CSVEKFAEAFF. Here the CDR3 DNA reads TGCAGCGTTGAGAAGTTCGCTGAAGCTTTCTTT.

V and J are TRBV5-6 and TRBJ1-5; 10 nucleotides align to TRBD1. Germline lookup yields CDR1 SGHDT and CDR2 YYEEEE. CDR3 size: 18 residues. Trimming at V came to 4 bases and at J to 0 bases, leaving 10 bases not matched to a gene. The CDR3 sequence: CASSPWTGGLYSNQPQHF. Written as DNA, the CDR3 is TGTGCCAGCAGCCCGTGGACAGGGGGTTTGTATAGCAATCAGCCCCAGCATTTT.

This clonotype was counted ten times or more. This chain links TRBV6-5 with TRBJ1-2; 10 nucleotides match TRBD1. Germline V gives CDR1 MNHEY, CDR2 SVGAGI. V lost 5 bases to trimming and J lost 4 bases; unmatched junction nucleotides: 10. CDR3 length equals 16 residues. The CDR3 DNA follows: TGTGCCAGCAGTCGTCAGCCGGGACAGGGGACCTATGGCTACACCTTC. Its protein is CASSRQPGQGTYGYTF.

This clonotype was recorded many times. The chain carries TRBV4-1 and TRBJ1-3, with a possible D match to TRBD1 (5 bases). The CDR3 covers 17 residues. Germline CDR1 reads MGHRA; CDR2 reads YSYEKL. Between the trimmed V and J ends, which lost 0 bases and 0 bases, there was a span of 12 bases. CDR3 coding DNA: TGCGCCAGCAGCCAAGATCAGGGTTCTTACTCTGGAAACACCATATATTTT. The encoded protein is CASSQDQGSYSGNTIYF.

This clonotype showed up just a few times. The chain carries TRBV7-6 and TRBJ1-6; D perhaps matches TRBD1 (5 bases). This CDR3 spans 14 amino acids. The ends were cut back, 0 bases at V and 10 bases at J, with 10 bases in the middle. Germline V gene data show CDR1 as SGHVS and CDR2 as FNYEAQ. The CDR3, as DNA: TGTGCCAGCAGCTTAGCAGGGAGGGGATCACCCCTCCACTTT. Its translation is CASSLAGRGSPLHF. The full variable domain, with the rest looked up from reference TRBV7-6 and TRBJ1-6, is GAGVSQSPRYKVTKRGQDVALRCDPISGHVSLYWYRQALGQGPEFLTYFNYEAQQDKSGLPNDRFSAERPEGSISTLTIQRTEQRDSAMYRCASSLAGRGSPLHFGNGTRLTVT.

This clonotype came up many times. The gene calls are TRBV3-1 and TRBJ2-1, with 12 bases matching TRBD2. J gave up 7 bases and V 6 bases, and 7 bases lay outside the gene matches. Germline V gives CDR1 LGHDT, CDR2 YNNKEL (reference sequence). The CDR3 covers 15 residues. The CDR3 is CASSRTSGDLNEQFF. The DNA for the CDR3 is TGTGCCAGCAGTCGGACTAGCGGGGACCTAAATGAGCAGTTCTTC.